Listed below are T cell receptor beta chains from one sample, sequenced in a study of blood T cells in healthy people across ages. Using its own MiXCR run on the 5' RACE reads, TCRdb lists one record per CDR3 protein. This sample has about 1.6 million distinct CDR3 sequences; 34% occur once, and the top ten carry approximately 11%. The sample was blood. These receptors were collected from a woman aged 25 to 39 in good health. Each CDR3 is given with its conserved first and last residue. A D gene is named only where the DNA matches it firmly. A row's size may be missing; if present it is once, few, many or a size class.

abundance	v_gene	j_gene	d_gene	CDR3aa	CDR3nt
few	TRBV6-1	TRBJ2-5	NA	CASSRRVVDKKETQYF	TGTGCCAGCAGCCGCCGGGTGGTGGACAAGAAGGAGACCCAGTACTTC
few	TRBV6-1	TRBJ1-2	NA	CASILIGNRYGYTF	TGTGCCAGCATCCTCATTGGCAACAGATATGGCTACACCTTC
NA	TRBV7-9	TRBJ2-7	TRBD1	CASSQGGLIYVQYF	TGTGCCAGCAGCCAAGGGGGCTTGATCTACGTGCAGTACTTC
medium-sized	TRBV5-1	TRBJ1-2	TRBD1	CASSSIRPGTGSGYTF	TGCGCCAGCAGCTCAATACGTCCCGGGACAGGGTCTGGCTACACCTTC
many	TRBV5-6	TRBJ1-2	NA	CASSHRTERTNYGYTF	TGTGCCAGCAGCCATCGGACAGAACGTACTAACTATGGCTACACCTTC
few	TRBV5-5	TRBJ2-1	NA	CASSLNGAGSYNEQFF	TGTGCCAGCAGCTTGAATGGGGCGGGCTCCTACAATGAGCAGTTCTTC
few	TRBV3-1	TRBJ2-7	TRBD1	CASSYRDRSSYEQYF	TGTGCCAGCAGCTACCGGGACAGGTCCTCCTACGAGCAGTACTTC
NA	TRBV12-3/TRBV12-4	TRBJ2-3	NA	CASTCYAVWEGETDTQYF	TGTGCCAGCACCTGCTATGCGGTATGGGAAGGAGAAACAGATACGCAGTATTTT
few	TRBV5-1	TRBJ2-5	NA	CASSFRLLETQYF	TGCGCCAGCAGCTTCCGCCTTCTGGAGACCCAGTACTTC
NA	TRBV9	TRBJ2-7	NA	CASSAGQGGVYEQYF	TGTGCCAGCAGTGCGGGGCAGGGGGGGGTCTACGAGCAGTACTTC
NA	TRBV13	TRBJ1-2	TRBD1	CASSPGTGNYRYTF	TGTGCCAGCAGCCCCGGGACAGGGAATTATCGCTACACCTTC
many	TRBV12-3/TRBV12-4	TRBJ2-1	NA	CASSLSAGPYNEQFF	TGCGCCAGCAGCTTGAGCGCTGGACCTTACAATGAGCAGTTCTTC
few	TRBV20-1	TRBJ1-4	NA	CSARENEKLFF	TGCAGTGCTAGAGAGAATGAAAAACTGTTTTTT
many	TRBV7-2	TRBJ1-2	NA	CASRPTGSGGYTF	TGTGCCAGCAGGCCCACAGGGTCGGGTGGCTACACCTTC
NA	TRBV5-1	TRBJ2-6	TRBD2	CASSTSSGGSSGANVLTF	TGCGCCAGCAGCACCTCTAGCGGGGGCTCCTCTGGGGCCAACGTCCTGACTTTC
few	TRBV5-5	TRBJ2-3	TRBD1	CASAYRGQKDTQYF	TGTGCCAGCGCCTACAGGGGGCAGAAAGATACGCAGTATTTT
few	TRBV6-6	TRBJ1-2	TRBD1	CASSYSRGQGAYGYTF	TGTGCCAGCAGTTACTCGAGAGGGCAGGGGGCGTATGGCTACACCTTC
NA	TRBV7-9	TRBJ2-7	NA	CASSLGSGMAEQYF	TGTGCCAGCAGCTTAGGTTCGGGAATGGCCGAGCAGTACTTC
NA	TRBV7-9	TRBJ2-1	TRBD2	CASSSGLAGLPPFF	TGTGCCAGCAGCTCCGGACTAGCGGGGCTGCCCCCGTTCTTC
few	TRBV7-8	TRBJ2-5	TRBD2	CASSLGSGGGPTVGEQYF	TGTGCCAGCAGCTTAGGCTCTGGCGGGGGGCCGACCGTGGGGGAGCAGTACTTC
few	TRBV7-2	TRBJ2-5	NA	CASSFETTQYF	TGTGCCAGCAGCTTTGAAACTACCCAGTACTTC
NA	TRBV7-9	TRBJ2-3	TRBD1	CASSLDTGGKARGREDTQYF	TGTGCCAGCAGCTTAGATACAGGGGGCAAAGCACGTGGTCGGGAAGATACGCAGTATTTT
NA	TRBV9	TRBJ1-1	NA	CASSLEVVNTEAFF	TGTGCCAGCAGCCTAGAAGTGGTGAACACTGAAGCTTTCTTT
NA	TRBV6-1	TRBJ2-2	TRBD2	CASSPGTSDTGELFF	TGTGCCAGCAGTCCCGGGACTAGCGACACCGGGGAGCTGTTTTTT
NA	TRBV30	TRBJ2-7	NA	CAWSVGVGEQYF	TGTGCCTGGAGTGTGGGGGTCGGCGAGCAGTACTTC
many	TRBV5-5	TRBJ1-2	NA	CASGGTLFPGYGYTF	TGTGCCAGCGGGGGCACACTCTTCCCGGGATATGGCTACACCTTC
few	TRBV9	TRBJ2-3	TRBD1	CASSARGTGLDTQYF	TGTGCCAGCAGCGCTAGGGGGACAGGGTTAGATACGCAGTATTTT
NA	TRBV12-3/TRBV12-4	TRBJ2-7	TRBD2	CASSLAGPAGRYEQYF	TGTGCCAGCAGTTTAGCGGGGCCAGCGGGACGATACGAGCAGTACTTC
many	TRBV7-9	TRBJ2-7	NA	CASSYTGTNEQYF	TGTGCCAGCAGCTACACCGGGACCAACGAGCAGTACTTC
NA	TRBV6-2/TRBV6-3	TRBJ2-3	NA	CASSYGARPSTDTQYF	TGTGCCAGCAGTTATGGGGCTAGGCCGAGCACAGATACGCAGTATTTT
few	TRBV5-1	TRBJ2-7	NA	CASSKVAGDTYEQYF	TGCGCCAGCAGCAAAGTTGCGGGCGATACCTACGAGCAGTACTTC
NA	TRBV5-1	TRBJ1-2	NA	CASSFDQEAGYTF	TGCGCCAGCAGCTTTGACCAGGAGGCTGGCTACACCTTC
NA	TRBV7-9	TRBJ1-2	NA	CASSGDLLGGYTF	TGTGCCAGCAGTGGGGACCTTTTGGGGGGCTACACCTTC
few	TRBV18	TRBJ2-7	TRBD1	CASSPPNLQGSRYEQYF	TGTGCCAGCTCACCACCGAACCTACAGGGGAGTCGCTACGAGCAGTACTTC
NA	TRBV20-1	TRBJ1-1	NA	CSAPPAQMNTEAFF	TGCAGTGCTCCCCCCGCACAGATGAACACTGAAGCTTTCTTT
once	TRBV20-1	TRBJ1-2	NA	CSARRPPNHGYTF	TGCAGTGCTAGAAGGCCGCCGAATCATGGCTACACCTTC
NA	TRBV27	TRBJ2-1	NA	CASSTLPQGGGNEQFF	TGTGCCAGCAGTACCCTCCCGCAAGGAGGTGGTAATGAGCAGTTCTTC
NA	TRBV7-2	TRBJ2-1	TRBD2	CASSWTSGILNEQFF	TGTGCCAGCAGCTGGACTAGCGGGATCTTAAATGAGCAGTTCTTC
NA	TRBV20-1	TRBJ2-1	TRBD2	CSASVLAGPYGEQFF	TGCAGTGCTAGCGTACTAGCGGGGCCCTACGGGGAGCAGTTCTTC
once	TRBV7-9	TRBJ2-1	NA	CASSLADSEQFF	TGTGCCAGCAGCCTCGCGGACAGCGAGCAGTTCTTC